One and the same sample provided the 9 T cell receptor beta chains below, sequenced in a study of vaccination effects on CD4 cells after COVID-19. Generated by immunoSEQ multiplex PCR, the TCRdb table keeps only in-frame clones and is missing some. The table records about 33,000 clones, approximately 72% of them present only once. Their recognized antigens are unknown. Pools of viral peptides were used by the ViraFEST assay to expand antigen-specific CD4+ T cells ahead of sequencing. After roughly ten days in culture, the CD4+ T cells were isolated. This person caught SARS-CoV-2 sometime from March to December 2020, and PCR testing confirmed the infection. Material: CD4+ T cells from PBMCs cultured with HCoV-NL63 spike peptides, obtained before COVID-19 vaccination. The receptor set was obtained from a human donor who had a prior SARS-CoV-2 infection.

The gene calls are TRBV4-2 and TRBJ2-5, with TRBD2 matching 8 bases. Trimming cost V 4 bases and J 0 bases; bases outside gene matches: 10. CDR3 length: 17 residues. Per the germline V gene, CDR1 is LGHNA and CDR2 is YNFKEQ. The CDR3 region has the DNA TGTGCCAGCAGCCTCGGGGGAAGCGGGGGCGACCAAGAGACCCAGTACTTC. Residues: CASSLGGSGGDQETQYF.

The chain couples TRBV7-9 to TRBJ1-3; 8 bases fit TRBD1. Germline V gene lookup returns CDR1 SEHNR and CDR2 FQNEAQ (reference sequence). The CDR3 is 16 residues long. The V gene end was trimmed by 7 bases and the J gene end by 3 bases; junction bases not matched to a gene: 11. The CDR3 DNA follows: TGTGCCAGCACCCCCCGACAGGGGAGCGGTGGAAACACCATATATTTT. Residues: CASTPRQGSGGNTIYF.

The chain joins TRBV2 to TRBJ2-5, with D uncertain. The CDR3 is 13 residues long. Deletions cut 6 bases from V and 7 bases from J, with 15 bases between. CDR1 and CDR2 from the germline V gene are SNHLY and FYNNEI. The CDR3 is CASSEDGTGTQYF. The CDR3 region has the DNA TGTGCCAGCAGCGAGGACGGCACGGGGACCCAGTACTTC.

The CDR3 DNA is TGTGCCAGCAGCGGGGGGGCCGAGGAGACCCAGTACTTC. Its translation is CASSGGAEETQYF. The rearrangement links TRBV9 to TRBJ2-5, with D perhaps given as TRBD1 or TRBD2 (6 bases each). The germline V gene has CDR1 SGDLS and CDR2 YYNGEE. V shed 3 bases and J shed 5 bases, with 11 bases lying between them. This CDR3 spans 13 amino acids.

The chain joins TRBV5-3 to TRBJ1-5; 7 bases agree with TRBD1. TRBV5-3 is assigned to the ORF class and has an uncertain function. CDR3 length: 15 residues. The V and J ends lost 6 bases and 4 bases, in that order; junction bases with no gene match: 10. The CDR3 loop is CARIILGTDNQPQHF. In DNA, the CDR3 is TGTGCCAGAATCATACTTGGGACAGATAATCAGCCCCAGCATTTT.

V gene TRBV9 combines with J gene TRBJ1-4; 9 bases match TRBD1. Trimming took 1 base from V and 8 from J; bases not matched to a gene: 9. The CDR3 has 16 residues. From germline, CDR1 is SGDLS and CDR2 YYNGEE. Here the CDR3 reads CASSVLGGQGREKLFF. CDR3 DNA: TGTGCCAGCAGCGTACTAGGGGGACAGGGACGAGAAAAACTGTTTTTT.

The table lists this clone with a count of one. The rearrangement links TRBV30 to TRBJ2-3, with 9 bases that match TRBD2. The V and J ends lost 3 bases and 6 bases, in that order; junction bases with no gene match: 13. The CDR3 totals 16 residues. From germline, CDR1 is GTSNPN and CDR2 SVGIG (reference sequence). Here the CDR3 reads CAWRPPLAGWVDTQYF. The CDR3 DNA follows: TGTGCCTGGAGACCCCCACTAGCGGGTTGGGTGGATACGCAGTATTTT. The variable domain in full, with the rest retrieved from reference TRBV30 and TRBJ2-3, is SQTIHQWPATLVQPVGSPLSLECTVEGTSNPNLYWYRQAAGRGLQLLFYSVGIGQISSEVPQNLSASRPQDRQFILSSKKLLLSDSGFYLCAWRPPLAGWVDTQYFGPGTRLTVL.

The chain links TRBV19 to TRBJ2-4; no definite D call. The CDR3 contains 14 residues. Germline-derived CDR1 and CDR2 are LNHDA and SQIVND (reference sequence). Trimming stripped 1 base from V and 3 bases from J, with 7 bases between. CDR3 nucleotides: TGTGCCAGTAGTATAGGGAGAAACAAAAACATTCAGTACTTC. Protein product: CASSIGRNKNIQYF.

The chain carries TRBV2 and TRBJ2-5, with a tentative D call TRBD2 (5 bases). The germline gives CDR1 SNHLY, CDR2 FYNNEI. Between the trimmed V and J ends, which lost 3 bases and 5 bases, there was a span of 16 bases. The CDR3 contains 15 residues. The CDR3 is CASSDQRSYGETQYF. Here the CDR3 DNA reads TGTGCCAGCAGTGACCAGCGGAGCTACGGGGAGACCCAGTACTTC.